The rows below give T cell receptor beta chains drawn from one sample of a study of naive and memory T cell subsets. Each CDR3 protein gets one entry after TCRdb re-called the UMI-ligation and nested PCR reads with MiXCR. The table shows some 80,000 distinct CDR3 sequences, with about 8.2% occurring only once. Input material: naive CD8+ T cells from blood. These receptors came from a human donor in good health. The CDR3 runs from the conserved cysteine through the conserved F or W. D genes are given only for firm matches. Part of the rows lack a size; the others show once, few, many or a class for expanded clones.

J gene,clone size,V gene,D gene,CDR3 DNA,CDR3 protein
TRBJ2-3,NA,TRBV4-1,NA,TGCGCCAGCAGCCAAGGACCTGGTGGGGGACAAGAGGGAGATACGCAGTATTTT,CASSQGPGGGQEGDTQYF
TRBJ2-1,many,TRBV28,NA,TGTGCCAGCAGTTTTATGGCAGGGGTGAATGAGCAGTTCTTC,CASSFMAGVNEQFF
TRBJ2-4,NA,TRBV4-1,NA,TGCGCCAGCAGCCAAGATTTAACGAGTCTCACGGACTTC,CASSQDLTSLTDF
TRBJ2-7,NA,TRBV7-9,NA,TGTGCCAGCAGCTCCCTGAGCTCCTACGAGCAGTACTTC,CASSSLSSYEQYF
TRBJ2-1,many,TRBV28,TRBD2,TGTGCCAGCAGTTTTACTAGCGGGAGGAATGAGCAGTTCTTC,CASSFTSGRNEQFF
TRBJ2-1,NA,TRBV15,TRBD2,TGTGCCACCAGCAGGAGGGGGAGCGGGGGTTACTCCTACAATGAGCAGTTCTTC,CATSRRGSGGYSYNEQFF
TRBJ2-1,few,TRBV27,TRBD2,TGTGCCAGCAGTTTTGGGCTAGCGGGGGGGGGACGCTCCTACAATGAGCAGTTCTTC,CASSFGLAGGGRSYNEQFF
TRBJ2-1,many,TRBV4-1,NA,TGCGCCAGCAGCCCAGGGGGGGCATACAATGAGCAGTTCTTC,CASSPGGAYNEQFF
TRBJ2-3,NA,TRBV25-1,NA,TGTGCCAGCAACCTTGGGGTATTCGGAGATACGCAGTATTTT,CASNLGVFGDTQYF
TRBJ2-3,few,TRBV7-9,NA,TGTGCCAGCTTTATCACAGATACGCAGTATTTT,CASFITDTQYF
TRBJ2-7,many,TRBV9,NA,TGTGCCAGCAGCGCGTCCGGGGGCCCCTACGAGCAGTACTTC,CASSASGGPYEQYF
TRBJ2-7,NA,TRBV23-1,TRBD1,TGCGCCAGCACCACCCGGACAGGGCCCTCCCACGAGCAGTACTTC,CASTTRTGPSHEQYF
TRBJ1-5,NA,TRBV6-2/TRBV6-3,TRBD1,TGTGCCAGCAGCCCCACAGGGGGTCAGCCCCAGCATTTT,CASSPTGGQPQHF
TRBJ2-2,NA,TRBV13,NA,TGTGCCAGCAGCTTAGCGGGGACAAACACCGGGGAGCTGTTTTTT,CASSLAGTNTGELFF
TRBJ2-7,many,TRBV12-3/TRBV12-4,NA,TGTGCCAGCAGTCCCTCCGGGAACTCCTACGAGCAGTACTTC,CASSPSGNSYEQYF
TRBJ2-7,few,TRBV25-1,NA,TGTGCCAGCAGAAGCAGGAGCTCCTACGAGCAGTACTTC,CASRSRSSYEQYF
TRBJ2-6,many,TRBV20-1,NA,TGCAGTGCTAGAGGACGCTCCTCTGGGGCCAACGTCCTGACTTTC,CSARGRSSGANVLTF
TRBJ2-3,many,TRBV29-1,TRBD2,TGCAGCCTCGAAGGAGTAGCGGGAGCTGGGTGGGCTAGCACAGATACGCAGTATTTT,CSLEGVAGAGWASTDTQYF
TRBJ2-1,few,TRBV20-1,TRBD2,TGCAGTGCCACGACCACTAGCGGGAGAGGGGGGACATCCTACAATGAGCAGTTCTTC,CSATTTSGRGGTSYNEQFF
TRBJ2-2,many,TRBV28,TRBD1,TGTGCCAGCAGTTTACAGGGGGTCAGGGGAGCATTGACCGGGGAGCTGTTTTTT,CASSLQGVRGALTGELFF
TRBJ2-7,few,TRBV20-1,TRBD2,TGCAGTGCTCTTCCCCTAGCGGAAGGCTCCTACGAGCAGTACTTC,CSALPLAEGSYEQYF
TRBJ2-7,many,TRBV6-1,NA,TGTGCCAGCAGTGATTGGGCAGGGATCTACGAGCAGTACTTC,CASSDWAGIYEQYF
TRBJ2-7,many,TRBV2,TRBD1,TGTGCCAGCAGTGTAGGACAGGGGATACGCGAGCAGTACTTC,CASSVGQGIREQYF
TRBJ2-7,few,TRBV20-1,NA,TGCAGTGCTAGAAATTTAAATTCCTACGAGCAGTACTTC,CSARNLNSYEQYF
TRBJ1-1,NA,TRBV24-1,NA,TGTGCCACCAGTGGAGCGAACACTGAAGCTTTCTTT,CATSGANTEAFF
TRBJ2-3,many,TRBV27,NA,TGTGCCAGCAGTTTATCGTGGGGGGATATCACAGATACGCAGTATTTT,CASSLSWGDITDTQYF
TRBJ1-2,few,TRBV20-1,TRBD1,TGCAGTGCTAAAAGCAAGGGGACAGGGGCCAAAGGGGACTATGGCTACACCTTC,CSAKSKGTGAKGDYGYTF
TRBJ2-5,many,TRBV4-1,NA,TGCGCCAGCAGCCAGGCGGAGACCCAGTACTTC,CASSQAETQYF
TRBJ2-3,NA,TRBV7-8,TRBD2,TGTGCCAGCAGAAGCGGACTAGCTGAATTGCAGGGGAATACGCAGTATTTT,CASRSGLAELQGNTQYF
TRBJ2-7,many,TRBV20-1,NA,TGCAGTGCTAGTAGCGTCCTCTCCTACGAGCAGTACTTC,CSASSVLSYEQYF
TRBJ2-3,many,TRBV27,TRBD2,TGTGCCAGCAGTTTATCGAAGCTAGCGGGCTTCACAGATACGCAGTATTTT,CASSLSKLAGFTDTQYF
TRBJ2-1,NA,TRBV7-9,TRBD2,TGTGCCAGCAGCTCGACTAGCGGGAGCTCCTACAATGAGCAGTTCTTC,CASSSTSGSSYNEQFF
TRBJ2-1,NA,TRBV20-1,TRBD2,TGCAGTGCTAGACCTGGGACTAGCGGGAGAAATGAGCAGTTCTTC,CSARPGTSGRNEQFF
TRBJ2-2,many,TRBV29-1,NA,TGCAGCGTGCCGGACAGAGGGGAGCTGTTTTTT,CSVPDRGELFF
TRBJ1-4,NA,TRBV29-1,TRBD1,TGCAGCGTTGAGACCGGGACAGGGGGCCCCTTCAGATTTTTT,CSVETGTGGPFRFF
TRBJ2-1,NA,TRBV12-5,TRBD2,TGTGCTAGTGACCATGGACTAGCGGGCCCCTACAATGAGCAGTTCTTC,CASDHGLAGPYNEQFF
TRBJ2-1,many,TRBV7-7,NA,TGTGCCAGCAGCTTAGCGGGGAGTGGGTACAATGAGCAGTTCTTC,CASSLAGSGYNEQFF
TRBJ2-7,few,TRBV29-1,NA,TGCAGCGTCCGGGACCCAAGAGAGGGGGACGAGCAGTACTTC,CSVRDPREGDEQYF
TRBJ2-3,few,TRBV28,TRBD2,TGTGCCAGCAGTTTGAGTTGGTTGGCGGGAGGAACAGATACGCAGTATTTT,CASSLSWLAGGTDTQYF
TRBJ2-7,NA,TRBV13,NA,TGTGCCAGCAGCCCAGGGGCGGGAGAAGGCGAGCAGTACTTC,CASSPGAGEGEQYF
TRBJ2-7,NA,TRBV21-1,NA,TGTGCCAGCAGCAAAAGAAAGGCCAGGGCGGTGAGTTACGAGCAGTACTTC,CASSKRKARAVSYEQYF
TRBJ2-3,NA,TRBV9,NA,TGTGCCAGCAGCCAGGACAGTTGTAGCACAGATACGCAGTATTTT,CASSQDSCSTDTQYF
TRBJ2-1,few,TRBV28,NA,TGTGCCAGCAGAGCTGAAAGTCGCTCCTACAATGAGCAGTTCTTC,CASRAESRSYNEQFF
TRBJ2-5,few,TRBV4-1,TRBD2,TGCGCCAGCAGCCGAGAGACTAGCGGGAATTCAGAGACCCAGTACTTC,CASSRETSGNSETQYF
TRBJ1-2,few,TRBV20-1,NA,TGCAGTGCTAGGGCTGGGCAGGTCGCTAACTATGGCTACACCTTC,CSARAGQVANYGYTF
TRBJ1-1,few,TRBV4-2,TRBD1,TGTGCCAGCAGCCAAATGACAGGGAGAACTGAAGCTTTCTTT,CASSQMTGRTEAFF
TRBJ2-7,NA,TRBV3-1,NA,TGTGCCAGCAGCCAAGAGCTGGGACCCTACGAGCAGTACTTC,CASSQELGPYEQYF
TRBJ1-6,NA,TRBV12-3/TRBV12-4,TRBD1,TGTGCCAGCACCACTAGTGGGACAGGGGGAGGTTCACCCCTCCACTTT,CASTTSGTGGGSPLHF
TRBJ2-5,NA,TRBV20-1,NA,TGCAGTGCCCTCGTGGCGCTACAAGAGACCCAGTACTTC,CSALVALQETQYF
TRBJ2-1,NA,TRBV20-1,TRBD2,TGCAGTGCTAGAGATGGGACTAGCGGGGGGAATGAGCAGTTCTTC,CSARDGTSGGNEQFF
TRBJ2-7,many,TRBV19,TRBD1,TGTGCCAGTAGTCCTGGGACAGGCTCCTACGAGCAGTACTTC,CASSPGTGSYEQYF
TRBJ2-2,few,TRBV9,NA,TGTGCCAGCAGCGTAGGAGGTTACGGTTTTACCGGGGAGCTGTTTTTT,CASSVGGYGFTGELFF
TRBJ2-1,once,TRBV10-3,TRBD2,TGTGCCATCAGTGAGTCGAAATTAGCGGGAGGGCAAAATGAGCAGTTCTTC,CAISESKLAGGQNEQFF
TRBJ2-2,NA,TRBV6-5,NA,TGTGCCAGCCAGTGGGGGAAGAACACCGGGGAGCTGTTTTTT,CASQWGKNTGELFF
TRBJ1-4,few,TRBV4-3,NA,TGCGCCAGCAGCCAAGGATCAGTTCCGGGGGGATTGGTGCTAAATGAAAAACTGTTTTTT,CASSQGSVPGGLVLNEKLFF
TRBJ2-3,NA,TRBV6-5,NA,TGTGCCAGCAGTCCCCAGGGAAGCACAGATACGCAGTATTTT,CASSPQGSTDTQYF
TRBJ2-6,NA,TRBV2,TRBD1,TGTGCCAGCAGGACGGCAGGGGGAAACTCTGGGGCCAACGTCCTGACTTTC,CASRTAGGNSGANVLTF
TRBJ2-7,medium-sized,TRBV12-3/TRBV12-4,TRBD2,TGTGCCAGCAGCTTAGCGGGAGGGTCCTACGAGCAGTACTTC,CASSLAGGSYEQYF